The clone carrying this T cell receptor beta chain was picked up many times. Its antigen is still unknown. Time point of the sample: persistent/refractory GD, antithyroid drugs over 5 years with positive TRAb. The TCR library was prepared using RNA isolated from PBMCs. The guidelines of the American Thyroid Association were the basis for diagnosing Graves' disease. This entry belongs to a study of regulatory T cells in long-lasting Graves disease. General study findings and limits: Between persistent patients, more than 2,500 public clonotypes were shared, exceeding the 900 to 1,000 shared between new patients.

Combining iRepertoire HTBI primers with Arm-PCR of CDR3 regions, the authors built TCR beta libraries. TCRdb redid the calling of the multiplex PCR reads with MiXCR, one entry per CDR3 protein. The data contain more than 350,000 distinct CDR3 sequences, 21% of them seen just once; the ten biggest clones take up over 11%. The sample in question was peripheral blood mononuclear cells (PBMCs), obtained when the disease was refractory, from a patient treated with antithyroid drugs. The sequence was obtained from a female donor with Graves disease.

Here the CDR3 reads CASANEKLFF. The CDR3 DNA reads as TGTGCCTCAGCTAATGAAAAACTGTTTTTT. The chain combines TRBV28 with TRBJ1-4; D is undetermined. Per germline, CDR1 MDHEN and CDR2 SYDVKM. The CDR3 is 10 amino acids. Deletions cut 11 bases from V and 3 bases from J, with 4 bases between. Looking up the rest from reference TRBV28 and TRBJ1-4 gives the full variable domain: DVKVTQSSRYLVKRTGEKVFLECVQDMDHENMFWYRQDPGLGLRLIYFSYDVKMKEKGDIPEGYSVSREKKERFSLILESASTNQTSMYLCASANEKLFFGSGTQLSVL.